A selection of T cell receptor beta chains follows, all from one sample in a study of blood T cell repertoires in COVID-19. Assay: immunoSEQ multiplex PCR; the TCRdb copy retains only in-frame clones and omits some. The data contain roughly 200,000 clones, about four fifths of them seen just once; the ten biggest clones take up under 5%. Sequencing was done on a sample of peripheral blood. The receptors derive from a man in his fifties or sixties with active or convalescent COVID-19. The CDR3 runs from the conserved cysteine through the conserved F or W. A D gene is named only where the DNA matches it firmly. Some rows have no size entry. The others give once, few or many, or a class for an expanded clone.

CDR3 length | J gene | clone size | V gene | D gene | CDR3 DNA | CDR3 protein
13 | TRBJ1-2 | . | TRBV6-4 | TRBD1 | TGTGCCAGCAGCCCTGGACAGGGTATTGGCTACACCTTC | CASSPGQGIGYTF
14 | TRBJ2-7 | . | TRBV5-6 | . | TGTGCCAGCAGCTTGGCTGGGCAGGTCTACGAGCAGTACTTC | CASSLAGQVYEQYF
15 | TRBJ2-3 | . | TRBV11-3 | TRBD1 | TGTGCCAGCAGCAACGCACAGGGGGCCCCAGATACGCAGTATTTT | CASSNAQGAPDTQYF
13 | TRBJ1-2 | . | TRBV7-9 | TRBD1 | TGTGCCAGAGGGGGCGCGGGGTACTATGGCTACACCTTC | CARGGAGYYGYTF
15 | TRBJ2-3 | once | TRBV7-9 | . | TGTGCCAGCAGCTTAGCCGGGGGGCCGACAGATACGCAGTATTTT | CASSLAGGPTDTQYF
17 | TRBJ2-2 | . | TRBV21-1 | . | TGTGCCAGCAGCAACCCGTTTGGGGGGGCGAACACCGGGGAGCTGTTTTTT | CASSNPFGGANTGELFF
16 | TRBJ2-4 | few | TRBV7-9 | TRBD1 | TGTGCCAGCAGCTACGACAGGGGAGGACCCAAAAACATTCAGTACTTC | CASSYDRGGPKNIQYF
15 | TRBJ2-7 | . | TRBV7-6 | TRBD1 | TGTGCCAGCAGCTCCCTGAGACAGGGGAAGGGCGAGCAGTACTTC | CASSSLRQGKGEQYF
15 | TRBJ1-2 | . | TRBV19 | . | TGTGCCAGTAGTAGGGACGGGGGAATTAACTATGGCTACACCTTC | CASSRDGGINYGYTF
14 | TRBJ2-7 | . | TRBV6-1 | TRBD2 | TGTGCCAGCAGTCCTAAGGCGGGGGCCTACGAGCAGTACTTC | CASSPKAGAYEQYF
16 | TRBJ2-5 | . | TRBV18 | TRBD2 | TGTGCCAGCTCCCGGACTAGCGGGGTTCCTCAAGAGACCCAGTACTTC | CASSRTSGVPQETQYF
14 | TRBJ1-2 | . | TRBV6-5 | TRBD1 | TGTGCCAGCACTACACTGGGACAGAACTATGGCTACACCTTC | CASTTLGQNYGYTF
15 | TRBJ2-7 | . | TRBV5-4 | . | TGTGCCAGCAGCTTGGAGGGACTGCCTTCGGGAGAGCAGTACTTC | CASSLEGLPSGEQYF
15 | TRBJ1-5 | few | TRBV19 | TRBD1 | TGTGCCAGTAGTCCGGGACAGACCGCCGAGCAGCCCCAGCATTTT | CASSPGQTAEQPQHF
13 | TRBJ1-2 | . | TRBV24-1 | . | TGTGCCACCAGTGATTCTGACGGGAAGGGCTACACCTTC | CATSDSDGKGYTF
14 | TRBJ1-1 | . | TRBV27 | TRBD1 | TGTGCCAGCAGTTTATCCCGACAGGGGGTTGAAGCTTTCTTT | CASSLSRQGVEAFF
20 | TRBJ2-6 | . | TRBV19 | TRBD1 | TGTGCCAGTAGTATGTCCCGGGACAGGGGAACGGGGTCTGGGGCCAACGTCCTGACTTTC | CASSMSRDRGTGSGANVLTF
13 | TRBJ1-1 | . | TRBV5-1 | . | TGCGCCAGCAGCTCCCAGGGTAGCACTGAAGCTTTCTTT | CASSSQGSTEAFF
13 | TRBJ1-1 | . | TRBV19 | TRBD1 | TGTGCCAGTAGTCAACACAGGGGCACTGAAGCTTTCTTT | CASSQHRGTEAFF
14 | TRBJ1-1 | . | TRBV28 | TRBD1 | TGTGCCAGCATTTACAGGGGAGGCAACACTGAAGCTTTCTTT | CASIYRGGNTEAFF
15 | TRBJ2-1 | . | TRBV27 | TRBD1 | TGTGCCAGCAGTTCCGACAGGGCGGCCTACAATGAGCAGTTCTTC | CASSSDRAAYNEQFF
16 | TRBJ1-3 | once | TRBV6-6 | TRBD1 | TGTGCCAGCTCAACGACAGGGGTCCCCTTCGGAAACACCATATATTTT | CASSTTGVPFGNTIYF
16 | TRBJ1-5 | many | TRBV27 | . | TGTGCCAGCAGAAGAAGTCAGGGGATAGGCAATCAGCCCCAGCATTTT | CASRRSQGIGNQPQHF
16 | TRBJ2-6 | . | TRBV7-6 | . | TGTGCCAGCAGCTTAGTACGGGGATCTGGGGCCAACGTCCTGACTTTC | CASSLVRGSGANVLTF
16 | TRBJ2-1 | . | TRBV2 | . | TGTGCCAGCAGATCACGGGGGATCCGCTCCTACAATGAGCAGTTCTTC | CASRSRGIRSYNEQFF
15 | TRBJ1-3 | . | TRBV12-5 | TRBD1 | TGTGCTAGTGCCATGGGACAGGGCTCTGGAAACACCATATATTTT | CASAMGQGSGNTIYF
12 | TRBJ1-1 | . | TRBV2 | . | TGTGCCAGCATCCCAGTGAACACTGAAGCTTTCTTT | CASIPVNTEAFF
19 | TRBJ2-3 | . | TRBV28 | TRBD2 | TGTGCCAGCAAACCGGGACTAGCGGGGGGTGACACTAGCACAGATACGCAGTATTTT | CASKPGLAGGDTSTDTQYF